This TCR beta chain comes out of a study of beta chain features in type 1 diabetes. V was trimmed by 4 bases and J by 2 bases, leaving 20 bases between them. Germline assignment: CDR1 SGHDN and CDR2 FVKESK. The CDR3 totals 17 residues. TCRB transcripts that were expressed got sequenced, as all of the isolated RNA had been reverse transcribed. The assay was immunoSEQ multiplex PCR, and TCRdb's table has in-frame clones only and misses some. The sample has about 700,000 clones, under 15% seen once; the top ten hold about 0.02%. This clone has more than one count but fewer than ten. Its antigen is unknown. Overall study findings and caveats: Type 1 diabetes patients showed a moderate but significant shortening of TCRB CDR3s in all four CD4+ subsets.

The chain is built from TRBV14 and TRBJ1-2, with D possibly TRBD1 on 5 matching bases. The clonotype was recovered from a young man with type 1 diabetes. Source material: naive CD4+ T cells from blood. CDR3 loop: CASSPLGQGTGNYGYTF. The CDR3 nucleotides read TGTGCCAGCAGCCCCTTGGGTCAGGGTACGGGAAACTATGGCTACACCTTC.